This T cell receptor beta chain came from a study of graft-versus-host responses after intestinal transplantation. Intraepithelial plus lamina propria lymphocytes were released by processing graft tissue. V gave up 4 bases and J gave up 9 bases; unmatched junction bases: 10. This CDR3 spans 14 amino acids. CDR1 is SGHNT, CDR2 YYREEE, per germline (reference sequence). Only in-frame clones appear in the TCRdb table, and some are missing; sequencing was by immunoSEQ multiplex PCR. Among roughly 9,600 clones listed, 86% were seen once. The sequences come from ileum tissue, collected around 740 days after intestinal transplantation. The sequence derives from a human patient who received an intestinal transplant, so some T cells may come from the graft donor. The chain uses TRBV5-4 and TRBJ2-1; 7 bases are shared with TRBD1. For the CDR3, the DNA is TGTGCCAGCAGCAACAAACAGGGGCTCAGTGAGCAGTTCTTC. It codes for CASSNKQGLSEQFF.